This TCR beta chain stems from a study of shared clonotypes between healthy human individuals (dated by TCRdb to 2019 to 2021). In terms of the full investigation: The cohort comprised two women and three men aged 18 to 49 years. To estimate repertoire size and how much clonotypes are shared between individuals, the study performed deep sequencing of blood TCR repertoires from about five healthy adults. To increase sequencing depth and limit assay-specific biases, TCR repertoire library preparation and sequencing were carried out by different laboratories using diverse techniques. Between about 0.85 and 9.5 billion PBMCs per donor were obtained by leukapheresis.

The donors were healthy, HIV-negative adults with no recently reported acute infections or vaccinations. Every donor was a Caucasian adult residing in Nashville, Tennessee, USA. In the unsorted samples, some 100 million PBMCs were counted, and genomic DNA was extracted using the QIAamp DNA Blood Mini kit. Blood was obtained by leukapheresis, after which PBMCs were separated by Ficoll-Histopaque density gradient centrifugation and cryopreserved in liquid nitrogen vapor phase. CDR1 and CDR2 (GTSNPN, SVGIG) derive from the germline V gene (reference sequence). The CDR3 has 18 amino acids, counting the end cysteine and phenylalanine. The kept DNA is CDR3 alone, 54 bases in frame from the first base. V and J are truncated by 6 bases and 4 bases respectively, leaving an intervening sequence of 31 bases. TCR CDR3 regions were amplified from genomic DNA by multiplex PCR using the deep immunoSEQ assay. Genomic DNA extracted from each cell subset was distributed evenly over all wells of several immunoSEQ 96-well plates, and each plate served as one replicate. For unsorted PBMC, around 300 ng of genomic DNA, equivalent to tens of thousands of T cell genomes, went into each replicate PCR. Ten immunoSEQ deep assay plates were used to sequence unsorted PBMC genomic DNA. Purified libraries were quantified with a Qubit 3.0 fluorometer, sized on a Bioanalyzer 2100, and re-quantified with the KAPA Library Quantification kit. Each immunoSEQ 96-well plate was sequenced on its own single-read 150-cycle Illumina NextSeq 550 flow cell. From the authors' description of their analysis: Because the immunoSEQ output held only junctional sequences and lacked quality scores, the filtering could not match the filtering applied to full-length reads. To assign V/J genes and CDR3, sequences were annotated using PyIR, a Python wrapper for IgBLAST v1.9, with IMGT germline references. Reads were filtered out if the reads had weak V/J assignments (E-value above 1e-6), no CDR3, stop codons, out-of-frame junctions, or ambiguous translated residues. V3J clonotypes were defined as sequences sharing an identical inferred V gene, J gene, and CDR3 amino acid sequence. Percentage overlap between repertoires was computed as shared unique clonotypes divided by the size of the smaller repertoire. Repertoire richness was assessed with RTK rarefaction, the Chao1 estimator, and Recon v2.1 estimates of unobserved clonotypes. Drawn from immuneACCESS, this table holds only the in-frame rearrangements with V and J called that TCRdb kept. Clones are partly lost; checked studies trace under half to an unresolved V gene and leave the rest unexplained. V and J calls and clone size come straight from that table; D and trimming were deduced from the DNA. Recorded for this sample are approximately 500,000 clones; approximately 79% of them occurred a single time. The ten most abundant clones make up under 15% of the sample.

To note about this clone: Its antigen specificity is not known. No qualities accompany the bases; no much larger clone lies one base away.

Overall results and qualifications from the work: Sampling was restricted to blood, and TCR repertoires in tissues likely differ from the TCR repertoires found in blood. Because the study included only a small number of donors, the genetic and exposure-history diversity represented was limited. Pairwise subsampling indicated that sequencing depth was expected to affect the degree of clonotype sharing among donors.

The sequence joins TRBV30 to TRBJ2-7; 6 matching bases give a weak D call of TRBD2. Sequenced sample: PBMCs. This sequence was found in a woman in her thirties or forties in good health. Some clones in this sample may be carry-over from other donors' samples. DNA sequence: TGTGCCTGCACCCGGGACTCACGACCCGGGGACTGGGGTTACGAGCAGTACTTC. Protein translation: CACTRDSRPGDWGYEQYF.